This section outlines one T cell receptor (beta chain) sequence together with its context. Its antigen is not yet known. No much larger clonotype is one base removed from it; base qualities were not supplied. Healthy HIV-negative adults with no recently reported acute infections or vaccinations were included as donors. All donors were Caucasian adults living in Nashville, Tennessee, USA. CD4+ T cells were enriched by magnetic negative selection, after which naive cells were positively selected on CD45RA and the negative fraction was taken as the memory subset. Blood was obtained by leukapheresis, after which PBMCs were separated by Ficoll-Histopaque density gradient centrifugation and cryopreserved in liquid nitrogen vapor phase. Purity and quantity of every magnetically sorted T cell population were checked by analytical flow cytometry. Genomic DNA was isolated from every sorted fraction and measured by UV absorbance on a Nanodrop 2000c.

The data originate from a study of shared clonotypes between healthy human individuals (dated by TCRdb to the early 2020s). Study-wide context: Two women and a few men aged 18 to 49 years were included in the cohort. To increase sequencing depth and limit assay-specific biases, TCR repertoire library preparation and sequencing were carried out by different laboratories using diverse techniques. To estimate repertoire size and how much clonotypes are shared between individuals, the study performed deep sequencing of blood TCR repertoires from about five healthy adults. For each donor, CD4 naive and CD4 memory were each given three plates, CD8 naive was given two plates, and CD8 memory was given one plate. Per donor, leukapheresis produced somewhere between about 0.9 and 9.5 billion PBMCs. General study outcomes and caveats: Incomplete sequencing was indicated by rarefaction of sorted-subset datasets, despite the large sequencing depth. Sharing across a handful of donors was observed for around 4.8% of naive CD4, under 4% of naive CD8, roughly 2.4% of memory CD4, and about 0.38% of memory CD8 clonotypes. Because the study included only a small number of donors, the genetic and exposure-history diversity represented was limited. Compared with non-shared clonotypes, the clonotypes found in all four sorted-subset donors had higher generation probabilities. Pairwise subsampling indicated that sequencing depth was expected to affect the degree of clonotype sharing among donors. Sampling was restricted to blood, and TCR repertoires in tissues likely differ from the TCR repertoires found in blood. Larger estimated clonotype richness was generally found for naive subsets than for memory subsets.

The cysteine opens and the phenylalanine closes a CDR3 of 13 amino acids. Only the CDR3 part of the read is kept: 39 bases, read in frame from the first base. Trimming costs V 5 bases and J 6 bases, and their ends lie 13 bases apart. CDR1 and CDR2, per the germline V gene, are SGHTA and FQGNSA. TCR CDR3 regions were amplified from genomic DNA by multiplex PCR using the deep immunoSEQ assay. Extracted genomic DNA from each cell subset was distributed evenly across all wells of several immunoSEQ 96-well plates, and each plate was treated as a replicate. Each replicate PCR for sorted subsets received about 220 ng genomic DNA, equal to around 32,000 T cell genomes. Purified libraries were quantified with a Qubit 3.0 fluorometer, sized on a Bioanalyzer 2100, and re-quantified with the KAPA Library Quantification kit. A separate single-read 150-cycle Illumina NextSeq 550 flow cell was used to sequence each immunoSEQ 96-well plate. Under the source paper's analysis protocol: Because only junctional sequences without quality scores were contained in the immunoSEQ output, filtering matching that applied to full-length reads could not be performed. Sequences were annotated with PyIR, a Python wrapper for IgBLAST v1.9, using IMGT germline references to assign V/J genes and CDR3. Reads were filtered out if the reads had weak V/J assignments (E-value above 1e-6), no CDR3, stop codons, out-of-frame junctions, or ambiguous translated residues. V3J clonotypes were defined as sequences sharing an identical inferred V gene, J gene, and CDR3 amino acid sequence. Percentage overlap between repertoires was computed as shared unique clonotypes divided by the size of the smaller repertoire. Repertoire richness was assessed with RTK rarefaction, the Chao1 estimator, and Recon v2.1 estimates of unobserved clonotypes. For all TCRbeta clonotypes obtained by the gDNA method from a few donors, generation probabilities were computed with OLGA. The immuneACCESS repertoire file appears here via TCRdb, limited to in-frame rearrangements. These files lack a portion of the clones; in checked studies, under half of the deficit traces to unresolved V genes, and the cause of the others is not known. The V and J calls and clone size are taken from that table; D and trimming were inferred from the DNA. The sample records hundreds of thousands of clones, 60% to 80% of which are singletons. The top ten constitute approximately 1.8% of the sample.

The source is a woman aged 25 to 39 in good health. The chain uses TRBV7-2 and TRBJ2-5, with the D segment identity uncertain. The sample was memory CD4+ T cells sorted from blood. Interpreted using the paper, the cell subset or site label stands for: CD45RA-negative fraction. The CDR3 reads CASSPLSLQTQYF. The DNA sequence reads TGTGCCAGCAGCCCACTATCGCTCCAGACCCAGTACTTC.